This T cell receptor (beta chain) was recorded in a study of cytomegalovirus exposure and HLA in healthy donors (dated by TCRdb to the late 2010s). In the study overall: According to a later analysis, the approximately 130 validation repertoires were produced on the same platform as the approximately 690 repertoires of the first cohort. The study aimed to test whether cataloging public T cell receptors could reveal signatures of past pathogen exposure. A separate validation cohort of approximately 130 different subjects was used in addition to the roughly 720-subject first cohort. To predict cytomegalovirus infection status, the study combined high-throughput TCR immunosequencing, statistical association of individual TCRs with disease status, and machine learning.

The sample holds one count of this clone. Its antigen is not yet known. Per-base quality was not reported, and no clone a single base away is much larger than it. Libraries came from the immunoSEQ multiplex PCR assay. Under the source paper's analysis protocol: To diagnose cytomegalovirus status from the catalog of TCR beta chain sequences, a statistical classification framework was built. This immuneACCESS table, as held by TCRdb, lists in-frame sequences with V and J called but not all clones. Of the missing ones, under half trace to an unresolved V gene in checked studies; the others have no known cause. From that table come the V and J calls and clone size; the DNA was used to work out D and trimming. Here the sample has about 73,000 clones; about 95% occur a single time. 3% to 4% of the sample rests with the top ten. The full study reports these points: Of the cluster scores, roughly 95% were above 0 in a later analysis, which found that TCRs clustered in the first cohort also tended to co-occur in the approximately 120 validation repertoires. In vitro tests confirmed that a few of the cytomegalovirus-associated TCR beta chains recognize cytomegalovirus antigens. Across donors, most TCR sequences were observed very rarely, whereas some public TCRs were present in many individuals. According to the authors, the approach could potentially be generalized to other disease states and immunological phenotypes. A total of fewer than 200 TCR beta chains were listed by the study as associated with cytomegalovirus. The validation cohort had no HLA typing available for a later analysis, so co-occurrence within that cohort was assessed over all 120 or so repertoires. The classifier was reported to diagnose cytomegalovirus status with high specificity and sensitivity in both the original and validation cohorts.

The donors were included in the validation cohort of some 110 subjects, a group kept apart from the approximately 670-subject first cohort. Clipping removes 6 bases from V and 4 bases from J, with 13 as the unmatched junction base count. Its CDR3 holds 16 amino acids, cysteine through phenylalanine. The sequence is cut down to CDR3 DNA, 48 bases in frame from base 1. CDR1 is given as SQVTM and CDR2 as ANQGSEA, both from the germline V gene. The chain is encoded by TRBV29-1 joined to TRBJ2-2, with 8 central nucleotides matching TRBD1. The sequence came from a man aged 18-30 years in good health and CMV-seronegative. The specimen was PBMCs. At the DNA level, the sequence is TGCAGCGTGCGAAATCCGGACAGGGCCATCACCGGGGAGCTGTTTTTT. It specifies CSVRNPDRAITGELFF.